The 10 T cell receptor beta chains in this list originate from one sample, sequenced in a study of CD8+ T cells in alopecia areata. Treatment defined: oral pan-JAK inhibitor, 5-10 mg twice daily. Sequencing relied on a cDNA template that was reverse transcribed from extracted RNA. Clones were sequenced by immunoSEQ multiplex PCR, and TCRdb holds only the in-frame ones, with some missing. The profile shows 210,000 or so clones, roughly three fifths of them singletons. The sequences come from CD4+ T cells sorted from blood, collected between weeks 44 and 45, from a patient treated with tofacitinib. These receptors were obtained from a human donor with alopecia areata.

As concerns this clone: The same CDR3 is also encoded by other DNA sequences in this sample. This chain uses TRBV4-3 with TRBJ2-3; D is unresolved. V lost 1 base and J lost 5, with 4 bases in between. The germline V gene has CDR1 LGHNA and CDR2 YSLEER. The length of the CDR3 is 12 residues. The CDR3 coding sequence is TGCGCCAGCAGCCAAGCGGGAGATACGCAGTATTTT. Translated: CASSQAGDTQYF.

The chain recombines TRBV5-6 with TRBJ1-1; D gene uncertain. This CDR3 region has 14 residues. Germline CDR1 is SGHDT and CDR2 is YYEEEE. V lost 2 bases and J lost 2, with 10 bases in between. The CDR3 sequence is CASSFAAVNTEAFF. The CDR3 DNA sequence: TGTGCCAGCAGCTTCGCTGCGGTCAACACTGAAGCTTTCTTT.

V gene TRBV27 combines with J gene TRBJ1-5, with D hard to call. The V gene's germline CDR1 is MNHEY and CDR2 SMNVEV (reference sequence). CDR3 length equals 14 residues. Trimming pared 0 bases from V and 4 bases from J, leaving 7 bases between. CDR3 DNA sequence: TGTGCCAGCAGTTTATCTTTAGGGAATCAGCCCCAGCATTTT. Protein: CASSLSLGNQPQHF.

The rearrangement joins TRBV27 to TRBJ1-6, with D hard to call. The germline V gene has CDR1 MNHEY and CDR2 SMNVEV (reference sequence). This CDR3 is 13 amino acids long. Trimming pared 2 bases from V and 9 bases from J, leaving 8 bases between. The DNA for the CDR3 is TGTGCCAGCAGTTTAAAGTCAGTTTCACCCCTCCACTTT. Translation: CASSLKSVSPLHF.

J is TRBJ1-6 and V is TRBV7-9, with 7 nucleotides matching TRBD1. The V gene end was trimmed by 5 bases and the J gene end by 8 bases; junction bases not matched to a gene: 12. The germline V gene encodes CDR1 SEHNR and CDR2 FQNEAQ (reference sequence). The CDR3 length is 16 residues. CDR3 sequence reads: CASSPRGGQTDSPLHF. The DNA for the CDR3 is TGTGCCAGCAGCCCGAGGGGGGGACAGACGGATTCACCCCTCCACTTT. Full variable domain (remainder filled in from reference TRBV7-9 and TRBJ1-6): DTGVSQNPRHKITKRGQNVTFRCDPISEHNRLYWYRQTLGQGPEFLTYFQNEAQLEKSRLLSDRFSAERPKGSFSTLEIQRTEQGDSAMYLCASSPRGGQTDSPLHFGNGTRLTVT.

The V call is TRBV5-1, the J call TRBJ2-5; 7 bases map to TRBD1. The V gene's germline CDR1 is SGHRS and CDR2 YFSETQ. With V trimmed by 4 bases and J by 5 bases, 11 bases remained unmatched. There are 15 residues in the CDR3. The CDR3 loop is CASSPEGRRGETQYF. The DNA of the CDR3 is TGCGCCAGCAGCCCGGAAGGACGCAGGGGGGAGACCCAGTACTTC. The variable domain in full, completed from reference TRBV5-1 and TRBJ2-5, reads KAGVTQTPRYLIKTRGQQVTLSCSPISGHRSVSWYQQTPGQGLQFLFEYFSETQRNKGNFPGRFSGRQFSNSRSEMNVSTLELGDSALYLCASSPEGRRGETQYFGPGTRLLVL.

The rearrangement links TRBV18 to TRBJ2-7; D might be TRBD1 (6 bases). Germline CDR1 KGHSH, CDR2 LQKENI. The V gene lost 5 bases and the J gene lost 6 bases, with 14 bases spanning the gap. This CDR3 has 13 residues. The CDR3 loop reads CASSTDRNGEQYF. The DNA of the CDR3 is TGTGCCAGCTCAACCGACAGGAACGGCGAGCAGTACTTC.

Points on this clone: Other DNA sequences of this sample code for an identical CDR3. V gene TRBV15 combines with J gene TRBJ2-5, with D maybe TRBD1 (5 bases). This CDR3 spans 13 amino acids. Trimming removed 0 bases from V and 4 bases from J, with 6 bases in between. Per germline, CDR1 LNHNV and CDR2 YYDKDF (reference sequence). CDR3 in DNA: TGTGCCACCAGCAGAGATCAGGGAGAGACCCAGTACTTC. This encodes CATSRDQGETQYF. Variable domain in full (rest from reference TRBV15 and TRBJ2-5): DAMVIQNPRYQVTQFGKPVTLSCSQTLNHNVMYWYQQKSSQAPKLLFHYYDKDFNNEADTPDNFQSRRPNTSFCFLDIRSPGLGDTAMYLCATSRDQGETQYFGPGTRLLVL.

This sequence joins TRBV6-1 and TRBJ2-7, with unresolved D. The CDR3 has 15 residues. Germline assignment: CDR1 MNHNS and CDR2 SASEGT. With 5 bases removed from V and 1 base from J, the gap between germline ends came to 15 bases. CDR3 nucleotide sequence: TGTGCCAGCAGTTCTCTGATAGGCATTTCCTACGAGCAGTACTTC. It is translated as CASSSLIGISYEQYF.

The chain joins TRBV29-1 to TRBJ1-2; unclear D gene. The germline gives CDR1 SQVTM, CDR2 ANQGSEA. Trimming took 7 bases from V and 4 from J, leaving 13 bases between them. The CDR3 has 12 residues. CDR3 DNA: TGCAGCGCTCCGCCTGACACCTATGGCTACACCTTC. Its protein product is CSAPPDTYGYTF.